A single sample gave rise to the 28 T cell receptor beta chains below, sequenced in a study of T cells expressing NK-cell markers. TCRdb re-called the 5' RACE reads and shows each CDR3 protein once, DNA omitted. Found here are about 460,000 distinct CDR3 sequences; the top ten clones hold over 1.1%. The sample was blood T cells: a sorted CD56 or NKG2C T cell subset, CD4+ or CD8+ T cells, or bulk PBMC T cells (not recorded which). The receptors come from a woman aged 45 to 65 in good health.

V and J are TRBV5-6 and TRBJ2-1; TCRdb picks TRBD1, but there is no DNA to check that call. This CDR3 is built from 14 residues. Germline V lookup: CDR1 SGHDT, CDR2 YYEEEE. The CDR3 spells CASSLGGDLHEQFF.

CDR3 in amino acids: CASSPEFASPLHF. This chain connects TRBV6-1 to TRBJ1-6. Germline values: CDR1 MNHNS, CDR2 SASEGT. The CDR3 consists of 13 residues.

The gene calls are TRBV7-6 and TRBJ2-3; TCRdb's assignment of TRBD2 cannot be checked, as there is no DNA. The CDR3 consists of 15 residues. In germline, CDR1 is SGHVS, CDR2 FNYEAQ. CDR3 loop: CASSILAESTDTQYF. The variable domain in full, completed from reference TRBV7-6 and TRBJ2-3, reads GAGVSQSPRYKVTKRGQDVALRCDPISGHVSLYWYRQALGQGPEFLTYFNYEAQQDKSGLPNDRFSAERPEGSISTLTIQRTEQRDSAMYRCASSILAESTDTQYFGPGTRLTVL.

This rearrangement joins TRBV7-8 to TRBJ2-3; TCRdb reports TRBD1, a call that lacks DNA to check it against. The CDR3 length is 15 residues. Germline assignment: CDR1 SGHVS and CDR2 FQNEAQ. Here the CDR3 reads CASSLAGAETDTQYF.

The chain links TRBV5-1 to TRBJ2-2; absent DNA, TCRdb's TRBD2 call cannot be checked. CDR1 SGHRS and CDR2 YFSETQ come from the germline V gene. The CDR3 consists of 16 residues. The CDR3 region is CASSVWLAFDTGELFF.

The chain couples TRBV5-1 to TRBJ2-1; lacking DNA, the TRBD2 call made by TCRdb goes unchecked. In germline, CDR1 is SGHRS, CDR2 YFSETQ. CDR3 length: 17 amino acids. CDR3 region: CASSLARLAGGWNEQFF.

This chain links TRBV5-1 with TRBJ1-2; TCRdb lists TRBD1, though no DNA is available to test this call. There are 15 residues in the CDR3. CDR1 SGHRS and CDR2 YFSETQ come from the germline V gene. The CDR3 loop reads CASSLGSGVGYGYTF.

V and J are TRBV28 and TRBJ1-1; TCRdb returns TRBD1, unconfirmable since there is no DNA. There are 13 residues in the CDR3. The germline V gene encodes CDR1 MDHEN and CDR2 SYDVKM. The CDR3 protein is CASLTATNTEAFF. The entire variable domain, with the rest obtained from reference TRBV28 and TRBJ1-1, is as follows: DVKVTQSSRYLVKRTGEKVFLECVQDMDHENMFWYRQDPGLGLRLIYFSYDVKMKEKGDIPEGYSVSREKKERFSLILESASTNQTSMYLCASLTATNTEAFFGQGTRLTVV.

The genes are TRBV10-3 and TRBJ2-3; TCRdb gives TRBD1 as the D gene, but with no DNA this cannot be confirmed. The length of the CDR3 is 14 residues. The germline gives CDR1 ENHRY, CDR2 SYGVKD. The chain's CDR3 is CAISQGPGRDTQYF.

The CDR3 sequence: CASSLTGGPVTGELFF. The J gene is TRBJ2-2, the V gene TRBV7-3; absent DNA, TCRdb's TRBD2 call cannot be checked. The V gene's germline CDR1 is SGHTA and CDR2 FQGTGA. The CDR3 is made up of 16 amino acids.

The rearrangement joins TRBV29-1 to TRBJ2-1; checking the TCRdb D call of TRBD2 is not possible without DNA. This CDR3 has 15 amino acids. The germline gives CDR1 SQVTM, CDR2 ANQGSEA. Here the CDR3 reads CSVEDFAGGPGEQFF.

The rearrangement links TRBV7-9 to TRBJ2-1; TCRdb's D gene call, TRBD1, goes unchecked for lack of DNA. The CDR3 has 15 residues. Germline-derived CDR1 and CDR2 are SEHNR and FQNEAQ (reference sequence). CDR3 loop: CASSLSGRNIDEQFF.

The V gene is TRBV11-1, the J gene TRBJ2-3; TCRdb's D call of TRBD1 is untestable without DNA. CDR1 is SGHAT, CDR2 FQDESV, per germline (reference sequence). The CDR3 has 17 residues. The CDR3 region is CASSPSESPWGGDTQYF.

CDR3: CASSFYEGYRFTGELFF. The rearrangement joins TRBV12-3 or TRBV12-4 to TRBJ2-2; checking the TCRdb D call of TRBD1 is not possible without DNA. The CDR3 runs to 17 residues.

This chain links TRBV29-1 with TRBJ1-1. CDR3 length: 13 residues. Germline V lookup: CDR1 SQVTM, CDR2 ANQGSEA. The CDR3 here is CSVGTVLNTEAFF.

The chain has TRBV18 and TRBJ1-5. Germline CDR1 is KGHSH and CDR2 is LQKENI. The CDR3 runs 13 residues. The chain's CDR3 is CASSTTADQPQHF.

The rearrangement joins TRBV6-6 to TRBJ2-3. There are 14 residues in the CDR3. CDR1 MNHNY and CDR2 SVGAGI come from the germline V gene (reference sequence). The CDR3 spells CASTKGLATDTQYF.

The gene calls are TRBV5-1 and TRBJ2-2; TCRdb's D call of TRBD2 is untestable without DNA. The length of the CDR3 is 16 residues. Germline V gives CDR1 SGHRS, CDR2 YFSETQ. The CDR3 protein is CASSLGGHAITGELFF.

The chain is built from TRBV5-1 and TRBJ2-1. The CDR3 covers 15 residues. Germline lookup yields CDR1 SGHRS and CDR2 YFSETQ. CDR3 sequence: CASSQDGQPYNEQFF.

The chain carries TRBV21-1 and TRBJ2-1; there is no DNA to check the TCRdb D call of TRBD1. TRBV21-1 is a listed pseudogene. The CDR3 has 14 residues. The CDR3 spells CASSKKGGVNEQFF.

The chain links TRBV18 to TRBJ1-1; without DNA, the TCRdb call of TRBD1 cannot be checked. This CDR3 has 14 amino acids. Germline-derived CDR1 and CDR2 are KGHSH and LQKENI. This CDR3 is CASQRTGQGDGAFF.

The chain is built from TRBV7-7 and TRBJ2-3; TCRdb's D gene call, TRBD2, goes unchecked for lack of DNA. This CDR3 has 15 amino acids. Looked up from germline, CDR1 is SSHAT and CDR2 is FNYEAQ (reference sequence). CDR3 protein: CASSLGLAGADTQYF.

The V gene is TRBV11-2, the J gene TRBJ2-2; the TRBD1 assignment by TCRdb is unverifiable without DNA. The CDR3 is 16 residues long. Germline V gives CDR1 SGHAT, CDR2 FQNNGV. The chain's CDR3 is CASSLGGHRGAGELFF.

The V gene is TRBV15, the J gene TRBJ2-1; TCRdb proposes TRBD1, but this gene call is untestable without DNA. The CDR3 runs to 15 residues. From germline, CDR1 is LNHNV and CDR2 YYDKDF (reference sequence). This chain's CDR3 is CATSSRGQIYNEQFF.

The gene calls are TRBV12-3 or TRBV12-4 and TRBJ2-2; the D gene TCRdb calls, TRBD2, cannot be checked with no DNA. The length of the CDR3 is 14 residues. The CDR3 loop reads CASTRTSGSGELFF.

V is TRBV19 and J is TRBJ2-2; checking the TCRdb D call of TRBD1 is not possible without DNA. Germline V gene sequence: CDR1 LNHDA, CDR2 SQIVND (reference sequence). The CDR3 spans 13 residues. The CDR3: CASRSGWSGELFF.

The rearrangement uses TRBV4-2 and TRBJ2-1; TCRdb's D gene call, TRBD2, goes unchecked for lack of DNA. CDR1 is LGHNA, CDR2 YNFKEQ, per germline. The CDR3 has 16 amino acids. CDR3 sequence reads: CASSRGGDSPYNEQFF.

The CDR3 loop reads CASRPRGLGYNEQFF. The chain carries TRBV5-1 and TRBJ2-1; TCRdb returns TRBD2, unconfirmable since there is no DNA. The CDR3 length is 15 residues. Germline CDR1 reads SGHRS; CDR2 reads YFSETQ.